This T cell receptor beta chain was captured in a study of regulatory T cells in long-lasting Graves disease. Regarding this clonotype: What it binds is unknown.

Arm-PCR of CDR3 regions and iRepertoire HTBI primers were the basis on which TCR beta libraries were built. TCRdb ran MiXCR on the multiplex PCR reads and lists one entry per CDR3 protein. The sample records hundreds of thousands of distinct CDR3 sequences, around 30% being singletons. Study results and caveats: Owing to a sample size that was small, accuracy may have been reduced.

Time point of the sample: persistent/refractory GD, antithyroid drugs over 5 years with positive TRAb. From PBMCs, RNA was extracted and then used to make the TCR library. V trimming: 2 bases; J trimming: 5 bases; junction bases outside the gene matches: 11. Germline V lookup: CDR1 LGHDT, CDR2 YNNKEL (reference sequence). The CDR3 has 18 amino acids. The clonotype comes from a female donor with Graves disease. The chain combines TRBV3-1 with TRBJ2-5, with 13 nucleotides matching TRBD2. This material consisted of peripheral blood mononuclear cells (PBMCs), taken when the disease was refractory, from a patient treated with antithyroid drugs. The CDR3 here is CASSQLLAGGLIQETQYF. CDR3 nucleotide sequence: TGTGCCAGCAGCCAATTACTAGCGGGAGGGCTGATTCAGGAGACCCAGTACTTC.